This T cell receptor (beta chain) stems from a study of identical twins. V lost 3 bases, J lost 4 bases, and 6 bases stayed unmatched. In germline, CDR1 is KGHSH, CDR2 LQKENI. This CDR3 has 14 amino acids. This clonotype was seen only a few times. Its antigen is not identified. General study findings and limits: Twin-shared out-of-frame alpha sequences showed excess low generation probability. Possibly, invariant MAIT and iNKT cells partly confounded zero-insertion analyses. Cord blood's abundant beta clonotypes had fewer insertions, unlike memory repertoires.

MiXCR, applied by TCRdb to the 5' RACE reads, yields one record per CDR3 protein. Altogether hundreds of thousands of distinct CDR3 sequences are present, 20% to 25% being singletons, with the ten largest covering approximately 0.48%. The same sample was also used in a study of yellow fever vaccine responses in identical twins. From that second work: Reportedly, twins showed a vaccine T cell response that looked partly convergent and partly personalized.

Sequencing was done on a sample of CD4+ T cells sorted from blood. This sequence joins TRBV18 and TRBJ2-7; 7 bases align to TRBD2. This TCR came from a woman younger than 30 in good health. CDR3 sequence: CASSPSQGGYEQYF. The CDR3 DNA is TGTGCCAGCTCACCTAGCCAGGGAGGGTACGAGCAGTACTTC.